Following are 11 T cell receptor beta chains from one sample sequenced in a study of CD8 T cells in ankylosing spondylitis. MiXCR was run by TCRdb on the 5' RACE reads, yielding one entry per CDR3 protein. The sample has 300,000 to 400,000 distinct CDR3 sequences, about 15% seen once. The sequencing sample was made of blood, either unsorted or a sorted T cell fraction (not recorded which). All receptors come from a male donor with ankylosing spondylitis or in good health (not recorded which).

The rearrangement links TRBV5-1 to TRBJ2-5; 10 positions match TRBD1. The J segment lost 4 bases and the V segment lost 1 base, leaving 7 bases of the junction unmatched. CDR3 size: 16 residues. Germline-derived CDR1 and CDR2 are SGHRS and YFSETQ. CDR3 region: CASSLLGQGVGETQYF. DNA for the CDR3: TGCGCCAGCAGCTTGTTAGGACAGGGGGTTGGAGAGACCCAGTACTTC.

This clonotype was seen only a few times. The chain has TRBV7-9 and TRBJ2-7; D unclear. The CDR3 runs to 12 residues. Germline V gives CDR1 SEHNR, CDR2 FQNEAQ (reference sequence). V lost 1 base to trimming and J lost 2 bases, with 3 bases between them. CDR3 DNA: TGTGCCAGCAGCTTAGAAACCTACGAGCAGTACTTC. This encodes CASSLETYEQYF.

The V gene is TRBV18, the J gene TRBJ2-1; D remains unclear. CDR1 and CDR2 from the germline V gene are KGHSH and LQKENI. The CDR3 sequence is 15 residues long. V lost 0 bases to trimming and J lost 8 bases, with 14 bases between them. Here the CDR3 DNA reads TGTGCCAGCTCACCACCGATGGCTGGAGAGGATGAGCAGTTCTTC. It encodes CASSPPMAGEDEQFF.

The gene calls are TRBV6-1 and TRBJ1-5, with 8 positions matching TRBD1. Germline V gives CDR1 MNHNS, CDR2 SASEGT. This CDR3 region has 15 residues. Trimming took 6 bases from V and 7 from J; bases not matched to a gene: 11. The CDR3 region is CASRPQGARSQPQHF. The DNA for the CDR3 is TGTGCCAGCAGACCCCAGGGGGCGCGAAGCCAGCCCCAGCATTTT.

This clonotype appeared many times. This chain's CDR3 is CSARRLAGVRMNEQYF. CDR3 bases: TGCAGTGCTAGAAGGCTAGCGGGAGTTCGTATGAACGAGCAGTACTTC. This chain joins TRBV20-1 and TRBJ2-7; 10 bases line up with TRBD2. Trimming took 2 bases from V and 5 from J; bases not matched to a gene: 12. The CDR3 has 16 amino acids. Germline V gene data show CDR1 as DFQATT and CDR2 as SNEGSKA (reference sequence).

This clonotype appeared many times. The V and J genes are TRBV20-1 and TRBJ2-5; the D is unclear. The CDR3 runs to 14 residues. The V and J ends lost 6 bases and 1 base respectively, with 15 bases between them. Per the germline V gene, CDR1 is DFQATT and CDR2 is SNEGSKA (reference sequence). In DNA, the CDR3 is TGCAGTGCCGGGCGTCCAGGCCCCCAAGAGACCCAGTACTTC. This sequence encodes CSAGRPGPQETQYF.

J is TRBJ2-7 and V is TRBV5-1; a weak D match, TRBD1 (6 bases). V gave up 2 bases and J gave up 5 bases, with 14 bases separating them. Germline V gene sequence: CDR1 SGHRS, CDR2 YFSETQ. CDR3 length equals 14 residues. The CDR3 here is CASSFGQGLDEQYF. CDR3 sequence (DNA): TGCGCCAGCAGCTTCGGGCAGGGGTTGGACGAGCAGTACTTC.

The gene calls are TRBV3-1 and TRBJ2-3; D may be TRBD1 or TRBD2 (5 bases each). Trimming took 5 bases from V and 9 from J, leaving 18 bases between them. Germline assignment: CDR1 LGHDT and CDR2 YNNKEL (reference sequence). CDR3 length equals 14 residues. CDR3 region: CASSSRGLGITQYF. CDR3 nucleotides: TGTGCCAGCAGCTCACGGGGCCTGGGGATAACGCAGTATTTT.

This clonotype was observed a handful of times. The V gene is TRBV6-1, the J gene TRBJ2-1, with a weak D call TRBD2 (5 bases). Germline CDR1 MNHNS, CDR2 SASEGT. Trimming pared 7 bases from V and 3 bases from J, leaving 13 bases between. CDR3 length equals 14 residues. CDR3 in DNA: TGTGCCAGCAAACTAGGTGGGGTCTACAATGAGCAGTTCTTC. This translates into CASKLGGVYNEQFF.

The chain combines TRBV5-1 with TRBJ2-4, with TRBD2 matching over 10 bases. Germline CDR1 and CDR2: SGHRS and YFSETQ. The CDR3 runs to 14 residues. V gave up 3 bases and J gave up 7 bases; unmatched junction bases: 4. CDR3 residues: CASSWGTSDNIQYF. CDR3 bases: TGCGCCAGCAGCTGGGGGACTAGCGACAACATTCAGTACTTC.

This clonotype turned up a few times. The chain has TRBV29-1 and TRBJ2-2; 8 bases are a match to TRBD2. Germline CDR1 is SQVTM and CDR2 is ANQGSEA. Unmatched junction bases numbered 4, after V lost 4 bases and J lost 0 bases. The CDR3 totals 15 residues. DNA for the CDR3: TGCAGCGTTGCTTATAGCGGGGCGAACACCGGGGAGCTGTTTTTT. Translation: CSVAYSGANTGELFF.